This T cell receptor (beta chain) was sequenced in a study of cytomegalovirus exposure and HLA in healthy donors. Across the whole study: Within an early data release were 65 million to 90 million unique TCRs drawn from HLA-typed donors. Broader study findings: Three CMV-associated chains proved CMV antigen-specific in vitro. Reports indicate that TCR beta sequences accurately predicted the HLA-A and HLA-B alleles of most subjects.

60 Vbeta and 13 Jbeta primers were used in PCR. Data came from immunoSEQ multiplex PCR; TCRdb stores just in-frame clones and leaves some out. The sample yields approximately 130,000 clones, 8.9% seen once. About this clone itself: Its cognate antigen is unknown.

The TCR sequence derives from a middle-aged woman in good health and CMV-seropositive. Sequenced sample: PBMCs.

The CDR3 loop reads CASSINREMKNSPLHF. In nucleotides, the CDR3 is TGTGCCAGCAGTATTAACAGGGAGATGAAAAATTCACCCCTCCACTTT. The chain links TRBV27 to TRBJ1-6; D may be TRBD1 (6 bases). The CDR3 is made up of 16 amino acids. Germline loops: CDR1 MNHEY, CDR2 SMNVEV (reference sequence). The germline V and J ends were trimmed by 5 bases and 7 bases, with 18 bases remaining between them.